Each of the 4 T cell receptor beta chains below was sequenced from the same sample in a study of shared clonotypes between healthy human individuals. Clones were read by immunoSEQ multiplex PCR, and TCRdb kept only the in-frame ones, dropping some. This table holds over a million clones, roughly 96% found once. Sequenced sample: naive CD4+ T cells sorted from blood. Regarding subset: CD45RA+ positively selected. These receptors all stem from a man under 40 in good health.

V is TRBV7-2 and J is TRBJ2-1; 7 bases are a match to TRBD1. The CDR3 runs to 14 residues. Germline values: CDR1 SGHTA, CDR2 FQGNSA. Losses at the gene ends were 6 bases for V and 8 bases for J; bases not matched to a gene: 10. DNA of the CDR3: TGTGCCAGCAGTTATCGACAGGGTTCAGATGAGCAGTTCTTC. Protein: CASSYRQGSDEQFF.

This chain connects TRBV27 to TRBJ2-2; 10 bases map to TRBD1. The V and J ends lost 5 bases and 1 base, in that order; junction bases with no gene match: 4. Germline V gives CDR1 MNHEY, CDR2 SMNVEV (reference sequence). The CDR3 runs 16 residues. CDR3 bases: TGTGCCAGCAGTAAGACAGGGGGCTGGAACACCGGGGAGCTGTTTTTT. Translated: CASSKTGGWNTGELFF.

V usage is TRBV5-1 and J usage is TRBJ1-1; no clear D. The CDR3 is made up of 15 amino acids. Germline CDR1 reads SGHRS; CDR2 reads YFSETQ. Trimming cost V 4 bases and J 3 bases, with 16 bases left between them. The CDR3 region is CASSPYPRTDTEAFF. Here the CDR3 DNA reads TGCGCCAGCAGCCCCTACCCACGGACTGACACTGAAGCTTTCTTT.

The V call is TRBV6-1, the J call TRBJ1-3; D remains ambiguous. V was trimmed by 6 bases and J by 0 bases, leaving 6 bases between them. Per the germline V gene, CDR1 is MNHNS and CDR2 is SASEGT. The CDR3 extends over 13 amino acids. The DNA of the CDR3 is TGTGCCAGCAGAATAGACTCTGGAAACACCATATATTTT. Its translation: CASRIDSGNTIYF.